The TCR beta chain described here comes from a study of T cells in severe cutaneous drug reactions. About the research overall: Patients were recruited from Taiwan, Thailand and Europe between the early 2010s and the late 2010s. Overall study findings and caveats: Carbamazepine-induced Stevens-Johnson syndrome or toxic epidermal necrolysis patients showed strongly raised TRBV12-4, roughly 30% in blister cells and roughly 5% in PBMC.

In regard to this clonotype: Antigen unknown.

Bulk and single-cell libraries used iRepertoire multiplex PCR with TCR subtype-specific primers. For each CDR3 protein, TCRdb gives one entry from its re-call of the multiplex PCR reads, without DNA. This table lists 2,500 to 3,500 distinct CDR3 sequences. CDR3 length: 15 amino acids. The V gene's germline CDR1 is SGDLS and CDR2 YYNGEE. Carbamazepine had induced Stevens-Johnson syndrome or toxic epidermal necrolysis in the sequenced donors. Sequenced input: cells from a skin blister. The source is a human donor with toxic epidermal necrolysis, a severe cutaneous drug reaction. The chain has TRBV9 and TRBJ2-1; TCRdb proposes TRBD2, but this gene call is untestable without DNA. CDR3 amino acids: CASSVAGREYNEQFF.